The entry below describes one T cell receptor beta chain. Its antigen is not known. This sample was included in a study of T cells in Graves' hyperthyroidism and ophthalmopathy. Across the study: It was at initial diagnosis, before any treatment, that peripheral blood was collected.

Amplification targeted TCR beta CDR3 regions from RNA transcripts. HTBI primers were used for first-round RT-PCR of the TCR CDR3. TCRdb redid the calling of the multiplex PCR reads with MiXCR, one entry per CDR3 protein. This sample yields approximately 520,000 distinct CDR3 sequences, of which approximately 25% are seen a single time; approximately 10% belongs to the top ten. Study-wide results and limits: A 13 V-J signature model discriminated ophthalmopathy versus stable hyperthyroidism. Appearing also in blood were most of the thyroid clonotypes expanded above 0.001.

The CDR3 length is 16 residues. V gave up 5 bases and J gave up 0 bases; unmatched junction bases: 6. The germline V gene encodes CDR1 LNHDA and CDR2 SQIVND (reference sequence). The chain couples TRBV19 to TRBJ2-7, with TRBD1 matching over 11 bases. Sequenced sample: blood. This receptor was taken from a woman aged 30 to 39 with Graves' ophthalmopathy. The DNA for the CDR3 is TGTGCCAGTAGTCCCCTCGGGACAGGGGGCTCCTACGAGCAGTACTTC. Translated: CASSPLGTGGSYEQYF. Drawing the rest from reference TRBV19 and TRBJ2-7, the complete variable domain is DGGITQSPKYLFRKEGQNVTLSCEQNLNHDAMYWYRQDPGQGLRLIYYSQIVNDFQKGDIAEGYSVSREKKESFPLTVTSAQKNPTAFYLCASSPLGTGGSYEQYFGPGTRLTVT.